A selection of T cell receptor beta chains follows, all from one sample in a study of blood T cell repertoires in COVID-19. The method was immunoSEQ multiplex PCR; TCRdb's version includes in-frame clones alone and lacks a portion of them. Altogether under 200,000 clones are present, approximately 90% being singletons, with the ten largest covering 10%. The sequencing input was peripheral blood. These receptors were taken from a woman in her sixties or seventies with COVID-19, enrolled during active disease. Each CDR3 is given with its conserved first and last residue. D genes are given only for firm matches. Rows give clone size only sometimes, using once, few, many, or a class for an expanded clone.

CDR3 length	V gene	D gene	J gene	clone size	CDR3 protein	CDR3 DNA
15	TRBV27	TRBD1	TRBJ1-2	NA	CASTPNRQGLDGYTF	TGTGCCAGCACACCAAATCGACAGGGGCTAGATGGCTACACCTTC
18	TRBV19	TRBD1	TRBJ1-2	NA	CASSIDLWGDRDRDGYTF	TGTGCCAGTAGTATAGATCTCTGGGGGGACAGGGACCGTGATGGCTACACCTTC
17	TRBV28	NA	TRBJ1-3	once	CASSPRTWKNSGNTIYF	TGTGCCAGCAGTCCCAGGACATGGAAGAACTCTGGAAACACCATATATTTT
15	TRBV5-6	TRBD1	TRBJ1-6	few	CASSLITGDNSPLHF	TGTGCCAGCAGCTTGATAACAGGGGATAATTCACCCCTCCACTTT
15	TRBV6-5	NA	TRBJ1-4	NA	CASSYPPGDNEKLFF	TGTGCCAGCAGTTACCCACCCGGAGATAATGAAAAACTGTTTTTT
15	TRBV6-6	TRBD1	TRBJ2-1	NA	CASSPGQGGVNEQFF	TGTGCCAGCAGTCCTGGACAGGGAGGTGTCAATGAGCAGTTCTTC
14	TRBV5-1	NA	TRBJ2-6	NA	CASRRGSGANVLTF	TGCGCCAGCAGGAGGGGGTCTGGGGCCAACGTCCTGACTTTC
13	TRBV6-5	NA	TRBJ2-1	NA	CASNWGSYNEQFF	TGTGCCAGCAACTGGGGCAGTTACAATGAGCAGTTCTTC
14	TRBV4-1	TRBD1	TRBJ1-1	NA	CASSLMGQGLEAFF	TGCGCCAGCAGCCTTATGGGACAGGGTCTTGAAGCTTTCTTT
13	TRBV6-5	NA	TRBJ1-2	NA	CASSLRAGDGYTF	TGTGCCAGCAGTCTTAGGGCAGGGGATGGCTACACCTTC
14	TRBV5-6	NA	TRBJ1-4	NA	CASSLKRYNEKLFF	TGTGCCAGCAGCTTGAAACGGTATAATGAAAAACTGTTTTTT
13	TRBV5-1	NA	TRBJ2-1	once	CASSSEGADEQFF	TGCGCCAGCAGCTCGGAAGGGGCAGACGAGCAGTTCTTC
12	TRBV3-1/TRBV3-2	NA	TRBJ2-2	NA	CASSRATGELFF	TGTGCCAGCAGCCGGGCAACCGGGGAGCTGTTTTTT
12	TRBV10-2	NA	TRBJ2-1	NA	CASIGRKNEQFF	TGCGCCAGCATTGGCAGAAAAAATGAGCAGTTCTTC
14	TRBV28	NA	TRBJ1-6	NA	CASHPTVYNSPLHF	TGTGCCAGCCATCCTACGGTCTATAATTCACCCCTCCACTTT
15	TRBV2	TRBD1	TRBJ1-5	NA	CASSETGQGDQPQHF	TGTGCCAGCAGTGAGACTGGACAGGGTGATCAGCCCCAGCATTTT
12	TRBV7-9	NA	TRBJ1-2	once	CASSLLRDGYTF	TGTGCCAGCAGCTTACTCCGGGATGGCTACACCTTC
16	TRBV3-1/TRBV3-2	TRBD2	TRBJ2-1	NA	CASSQGNSGGPGEQFF	TGTGCCAGCAGCCAAGGTAACAGCGGGGGCCCCGGTGAGCAGTTCTTC
11	TRBV10-1	NA	TRBJ2-7	once	CASSTGYEQYF	TGCGCCAGCAGTACCGGCTACGAGCAGTACTTC
14	TRBV5-4	NA	TRBJ2-5	NA	CASSLGGRQETQYF	TGTGCCAGCAGCTTGGGGGGCAGGCAAGAGACCCAGTACTTC
16	TRBV14	NA	TRBJ2-3	NA	CASSQTPLLGGDTQYF	TGTGCCAGCAGCCAAACCCCCCTCCTAGGGGGAGATACGCAGTATTTT
11	TRBV29-1	TRBD1	TRBJ1-2	once	CSVRDRRSYTF	TGCAGCGTTCGGGACAGGCGGAGCTACACCTTC
17	TRBV5-4	NA	TRBJ1-1	NA	CASSSRRRQSLNTEAFF	TGTGCCAGCAGCTCGCGCCGACGACAGAGCCTGAACACTGAAGCTTTCTTT
15	TRBV2	TRBD2	TRBJ2-1	once	CASSARGGDYNEQFF	TGTGCCAGCAGTGCTCGCGGGGGGGACTACAATGAGCAGTTCTTC
18	TRBV6-2/TRBV6-3	TRBD1	TRBJ2-1	NA	CASSYQTGGGIGVGGQFF	TGTGCCAGCAGTTACCAGACAGGGGGCGGCATCGGGGTTGGCGGGCAGTTCTTC
16	TRBV5-1	NA	TRBJ2-1	NA	CASSPYYNSGDNEQFF	TGCGCCAGCAGCCCATACTACAACTCCGGGGACAATGAGCAGTTCTTC
14	TRBV2	TRBD2	TRBJ2-5	NA	CASNSGMRGETQYF	TGTGCCAGCAATAGCGGGATGCGGGGAGAGACCCAGTACTTC
16	TRBV7-8	TRBD1	TRBJ1-5	NA	CASSYHRDRESQPQHF	TGTGCCAGCAGCTACCATCGGGACAGGGAATCTCAGCCCCAGCATTTT
14	TRBV5-1	NA	TRBJ1-1	NA	CASAWKDRDSEAFF	TGCGCCAGCGCTTGGAAGGACAGAGACTCTGAAGCTTTCTTT
15	TRBV19	TRBD1	TRBJ1-2	NA	CASSRMTGGNYGYTF	TGTGCCAGTAGTCGGATGACAGGGGGCAACTATGGCTACACCTTC
15	TRBV4-1	TRBD1	TRBJ1-2	NA	CASSLIPGQGRGYTF	TGCGCCAGCAGCCTTATTCCGGGACAGGGTCGTGGCTACACCTTC
16	TRBV4-2	NA	TRBJ2-2	NA	CASSQDPGTNTGELFF	TGTGCCAGCAGCCAAGATCCCGGTACGAACACCGGGGAGCTGTTTTTT
13	TRBV9	NA	TRBJ1-1	NA	CASSRTWNTEAFF	TGTGCCAGCAGCCGAACATGGAACACTGAAGCTTTCTTT
14	TRBV2	TRBD1	TRBJ2-3	NA	CASLGQGGTDTQYF	TGTGCCAGTCTAGGACAGGGTGGAACAGATACGCAGTATTTT
14	TRBV6-5	NA	TRBJ1-1	NA	CASNRGGSGTEAFF	TGTGCCAGCAACCGGGGAGGCAGCGGCACTGAAGCTTTCTTT
15	TRBV6-5	TRBD1	TRBJ1-6	NA	CASYRRQGNSSPLHF	TGTGCCAGCTACCGCAGACAGGGGAACTCTTCACCCCTCCACTTT
16	TRBV24-1	NA	TRBJ2-3	NA	CATSWGLSDRVETQYF	TGTGCCACCAGCTGGGGCCTTTCGGACCGGGTTGAGACGCAGTATTTT
14	TRBV5-1	TRBD2	TRBJ2-3	NA	CASSRGLDADTQYF	TGCGCCAGCAGTCGGGGACTAGACGCAGATACGCAGTATTTT
14	TRBV11-3	NA	TRBJ2-7	NA	CASSFDSMSYEQYF	TGTGCCAGCAGCTTCGACAGTATGTCCTACGAGCAGTACTTC
16	TRBV5-4	TRBD2	TRBJ2-7	NA	CASSLGGSGGSYEQYF	TGTGCCAGCAGCTTGGGGGGTAGCGGGGGCTCCTACGAGCAGTACTTC
13	TRBV2	NA	TRBJ1-4	NA	CAITDTNNEKLFF	TGTGCCATAACGGACACGAATAATGAAAAACTGTTTTTT
12	TRBV2	NA	TRBJ2-4	NA	CASSPRGGIQYF	TGTGCCAGCAGCCCCAGGGGCGGCATTCAGTACTTC
15	TRBV7-9	TRBD1	TRBJ2-7	NA	CASSLGQGKVYEQYF	TGTGCCAGCAGCTTAGGACAGGGAAAGGTTTACGAGCAGTACTTC
15	TRBV6-2/TRBV6-3	NA	TRBJ2-2	NA	CASSPAGLNTGELFF	TGTGCCAGCAGTCCGGCGGGACTTAACACCGGGGAGCTGTTTTTT
12	TRBV30	NA	TRBJ2-4	NA	CAWSVNREIQYF	TGTGCCTGGAGCGTCAACAGGGAGATTCAGTACTTC
14	TRBV10-3	NA	TRBJ1-1	NA	CAISGAGVVTEAFF	TGTGCCATCAGTGGAGCAGGCGTAGTCACTGAAGCTTTCTTT
17	TRBV18	NA	TRBJ1-6	NA	CASSPFRPTTNNSPLHF	TGTGCCAGCTCACCTTTTCGACCCACCACTAATAATTCACCCCTCCACTTT